A single sample gave rise to the 17 T cell receptor beta chains below, sequenced in a study of cytomegalovirus exposure and HLA in healthy donors. Some clones are missing from TCRdb's copy, which holds only in-frame ones; the method was immunoSEQ multiplex PCR. The repertoire consists of some 170,000 clones, with around 96% occurring once and the leading ten covering about 0.89%. Sequencing was carried out using PBMCs. The origin of the receptors is a woman between 18 and 30 years old in good health and CMV-seronegative.

CDR3 sequence reads: CASSPTDTLYNEQFF. CDR3 bases: TGTGCCAGCAGCCCGACAGACACTCTCTACAATGAGCAGTTCTTC. V and J are TRBV9 and TRBJ2-1, with a weak D call TRBD1 (5 bases). The germline CDR1 and CDR2 sequences are SGDLS and YYNGEE. The CDR3 totals 15 residues. The germline V and J ends were trimmed by 4 bases and 3 bases, with 14 bases remaining between them.

The rearrangement links TRBV11-2 to TRBJ2-1; D not certain. CDR1 is SGHAT, CDR2 FQNNGV, per germline. Trimming pared 8 bases from V and 7 bases from J, leaving 9 bases between. The CDR3 runs 11 residues. The CDR3 DNA follows: TGTGCCAGCGGGCTCGCGAATGAGCAGTTCTTC. It specifies CASGLANEQFF.

J is TRBJ1-2 and V is TRBV7-3; 9 nucleotides match TRBD1. Germline loops: CDR1 SGHTA, CDR2 FQGTGA. The V and J ends lost 4 bases and 5 bases, in that order; junction bases with no gene match: 2. CDR3 length: 13 residues. The chain's CDR3 is CASSSTGGYGYTF. The CDR3 DNA sequence: TGTGCCAGCAGCTCGACAGGGGGATATGGCTACACCTTC.

The chain combines TRBV6-6 with TRBJ1-6; 8 nucleotides match TRBD1. V was pared by 6 bases and J by 9 bases, with 7 bases of the junction left unmatched. This CDR3 is 14 amino acids long. CDR1 and CDR2 from the germline V gene are MNHNY and SVGAGI (reference sequence). The CDR3: CASSPQGVGSPLHF. The CDR3 nucleotides are TGTGCCAGCAGCCCACAGGGGGTCGGTTCACCCCTCCACTTT.

V gene TRBV14 combines with J gene TRBJ2-1, with TRBD2 matching 7 bases. The CDR3 sequence is 13 residues long. Per the germline V gene, CDR1 is SGHDN and CDR2 is FVKESK. With V trimmed by 4 bases and J by 8 bases, 5 bases remained unmatched. CDR3 DNA: TGTGCCAGCAGCCGGACTGGGAGGGATGAGCAGTTCTTC. Its translation is CASSRTGRDEQFF.

The J gene is TRBJ2-7, the V gene TRBV6-5; TRBD1 agrees at 9 bases. Germline trimming cut 5 bases from V and 4 bases from J; bases unmatched to any gene: 6. This CDR3 is built from 14 residues. Germline values: CDR1 MNHEY, CDR2 SVGAGI. In DNA form, the CDR3 reads TGTGCCAGCAGTCCCGGGACAGGGATGTACGAGCAGTACTTC. This gives the protein CASSPGTGMYEQYF.

The chain uses TRBV15 and TRBJ2-3; D may be TRBD2 (7 bases). V dropped 5 bases and J dropped 2 bases, with 11 bases sitting between them. Germline values: CDR1 LNHNV, CDR2 YYDKDF (reference sequence). This CDR3 has 14 residues. The CDR3 nucleotides read TGTGCCACCAGCGAGGGGGGGTCCACAGATACGCAGTATTTT. Its protein is CATSEGGSTDTQYF.

The J gene is TRBJ2-3, the V gene TRBV5-6; 8 bases align to TRBD2. The length of the CDR3 is 16 residues. With V trimmed by 0 bases and J by 1 base, 4 bases remained unmatched. Germline V gives CDR1 SGHDT, CDR2 YYEEEE. The CDR3 is CASSLVGSGGTDTQYF. CDR3 nucleotide sequence: TGTGCCAGCAGCTTGGTAGGTAGCGGGGGCACAGATACGCAGTATTTT.

V gene TRBV4-1 combines with J gene TRBJ2-5; 8 nucleotides align to TRBD2. Trimming removed 4 bases from V and 5 bases from J; junction bases left unmatched: 9. CDR3 length equals 15 residues. Germline V gives CDR1 MGHRA, CDR2 YSYEKL. The CDR3 DNA sequence: TGCGCCAGCAGCCCCCTCCGGGGGGGCCGGGAGACCCAGTACTTC. As protein: CASSPLRGGRETQYF.

The chain employs TRBV2 and TRBJ1-2, with D perhaps TRBD1 (6 bases). Trimming took off 8 bases at V and 0 bases at J, with 16 bases between the two ends. CDR1 and CDR2 (germline): SNHLY, FYNNEI. The CDR3 runs 15 residues. In DNA, the CDR3 is TGTGCCAGCGGGGGGCAGGGGAGGGCTAACTATGGCTACACCTTC. Translated, it gives CASGGQGRANYGYTF.

This rearrangement joins TRBV19 to TRBJ1-1; D possibly corresponds to TRBD1 (6 bases). Trimming left V 4 bases short and J 3 bases short, with 15 bases between. Germline loops: CDR1 LNHDA, CDR2 SQIVND (reference sequence). This CDR3 region has 15 residues. In nucleotides, the CDR3 is TGTGCCAGTAGTACCCAAGGGGGGGGAGACACTGAAGCTTTCTTT. Translated, it gives CASSTQGGGDTEAFF.

The rearrangement links TRBV25-1 to TRBJ1-1, with a weak D call TRBD1 (6 bases). Trimming took off 8 bases at V and 1 base at J, with 17 bases between the two ends. This CDR3 spans 15 amino acids. Germline V CDR1 and CDR2: MGHDK, SYGVNS. CDR3 protein: CASWGLRGKNTEAFF. The DNA for the CDR3 is TGTGCCAGCTGGGGGCTCAGGGGAAAGAACACTGAAGCTTTCTTT.

The chain joins TRBV4-3 to TRBJ2-6; TRBD1 matches 10 bases. V shed 0 bases and J 0 bases; nucleotides not matched to a gene: 2. The CDR3 sequence is 18 residues long. Germline V lookup: CDR1 LGHNA, CDR2 YSLEER. The CDR3: CASSQDGQGVSGANVLTF. CDR3 sequence (DNA): TGCGCCAGCAGCCAAGATGGACAGGGGGTCTCTGGGGCCAACGTCCTGACTTTC.

This clone was counted a single time. The chain is built from TRBV19 and TRBJ2-7; TRBD2 agrees at 7 bases. The length of the CDR3 is 13 residues. Germline V gene lookup returns CDR1 LNHDA and CDR2 SQIVND (reference sequence). V shed 4 bases and J 7 bases; nucleotides not matched to a gene: 7. CDR3 nucleotide sequence: TGTGCCAGTAGTACTGACTTCGGGGGGGAGCAGTACTTC. It translates to CASSTDFGGEQYF. Complete variable domain (other parts from reference TRBV19 and TRBJ2-7): DGGITQSPKYLFRKEGQNVTLSCEQNLNHDAMYWYRQDPGQGLRLIYYSQIVNDFQKGDIAEGYSVSREKKESFPLTVTSAQKNPTAFYLCASSTDFGGEQYFGPGTRLTVT.

The genes are TRBV7-9 and TRBJ2-2, with TRBD2 identical over 14 bases. The CDR3 sequence is 17 residues long. V gave up 4 bases and J gave up 2 bases; unmatched junction bases: 3. From germline, CDR1 is SEHNR and CDR2 FQNEAQ (reference sequence). DNA for the CDR3: TGTGCCAGCAGCTGGGGACTAGCGGGGGCTAACACCGGGGAGCTGTTTTTT. Translated, it gives CASSWGLAGANTGELFF.

This chain uses TRBV19 with TRBJ1-1; D is undetermined. CDR1 LNHDA and CDR2 SQIVND come from the germline V gene (reference sequence). This CDR3 has 14 residues. V was pared by 5 bases and J by 1 base, with 11 bases between. CDR3 sequence: CASSLRIRNTEAFF. The DNA for the CDR3 is TGTGCCAGTAGTCTGAGGATCCGGAACACTGAAGCTTTCTTT. Complete variable domain (other parts from reference TRBV19 and TRBJ1-1): DGGITQSPKYLFRKEGQNVTLSCEQNLNHDAMYWYRQDPGQGLRLIYYSQIVNDFQKGDIAEGYSVSREKKESFPLTVTSAQKNPTAFYLCASSLRIRNTEAFFGQGTRLTVV.

This clone was seen only once. V gene TRBV4-1 combines with J gene TRBJ2-5; D might be TRBD2 (6 bases). Trimming stripped 8 bases from V and 4 bases from J, with 23 bases between. The CDR3 extends over 16 amino acids. The V gene's germline CDR1 is MGHRA and CDR2 YSYEKL. CDR3 amino acids: CASSPTGDILGETQYF. The CDR3 bases are TGCGCCAGCTCTCCTACGGGAGATATTTTGGGAGAGACCCAGTACTTC.